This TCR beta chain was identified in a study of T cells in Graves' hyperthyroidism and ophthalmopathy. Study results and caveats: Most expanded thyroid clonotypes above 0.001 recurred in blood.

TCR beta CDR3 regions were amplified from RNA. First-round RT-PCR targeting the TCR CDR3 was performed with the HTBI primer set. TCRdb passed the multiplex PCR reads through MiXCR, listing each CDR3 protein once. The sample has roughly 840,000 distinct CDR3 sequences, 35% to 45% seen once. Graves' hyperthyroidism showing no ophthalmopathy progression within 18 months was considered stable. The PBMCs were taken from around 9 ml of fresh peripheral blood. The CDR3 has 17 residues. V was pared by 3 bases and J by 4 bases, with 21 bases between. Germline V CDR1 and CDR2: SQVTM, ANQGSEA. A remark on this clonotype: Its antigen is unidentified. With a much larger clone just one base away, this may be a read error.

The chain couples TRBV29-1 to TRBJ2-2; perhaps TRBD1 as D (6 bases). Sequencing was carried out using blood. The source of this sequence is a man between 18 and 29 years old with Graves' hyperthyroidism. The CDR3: CSVDHAVRTASTGELFF. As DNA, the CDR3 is TGCAGCGTTGATCACGCGGTAAGGACAGCGAGCACCGGGGAGCTGTTTTTT.